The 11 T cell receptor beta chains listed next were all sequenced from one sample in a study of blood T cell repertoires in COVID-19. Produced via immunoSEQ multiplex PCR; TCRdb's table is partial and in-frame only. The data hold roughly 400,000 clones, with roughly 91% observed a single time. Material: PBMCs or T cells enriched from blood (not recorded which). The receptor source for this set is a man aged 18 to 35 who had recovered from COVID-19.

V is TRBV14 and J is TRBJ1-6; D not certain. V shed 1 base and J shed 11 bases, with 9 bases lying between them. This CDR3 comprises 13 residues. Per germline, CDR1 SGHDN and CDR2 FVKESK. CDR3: CASSQGRLAPLHF. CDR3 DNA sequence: TGTGCCAGCAGCCAAGGCAGGTTAGCACCCCTCCACTTT.

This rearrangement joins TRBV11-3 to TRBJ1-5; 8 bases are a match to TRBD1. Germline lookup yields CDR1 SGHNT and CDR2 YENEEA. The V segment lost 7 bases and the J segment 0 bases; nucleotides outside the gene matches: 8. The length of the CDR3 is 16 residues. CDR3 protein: CASTIAGGPSNQPQHF. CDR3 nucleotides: TGTGCCAGCACCATCGCAGGGGGCCCTAGCAATCAGCCCCAGCATTTT.

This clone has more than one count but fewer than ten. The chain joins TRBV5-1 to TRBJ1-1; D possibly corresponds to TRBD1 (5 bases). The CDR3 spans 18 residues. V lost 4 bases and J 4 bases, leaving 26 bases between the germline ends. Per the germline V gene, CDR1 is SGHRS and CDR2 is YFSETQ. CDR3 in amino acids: CASSDPTSPIGGRTEAFF. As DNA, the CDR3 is TGCGCCAGCAGCGACCCTACCAGCCCCATCGGGGGACGCACTGAAGCTTTCTTT.

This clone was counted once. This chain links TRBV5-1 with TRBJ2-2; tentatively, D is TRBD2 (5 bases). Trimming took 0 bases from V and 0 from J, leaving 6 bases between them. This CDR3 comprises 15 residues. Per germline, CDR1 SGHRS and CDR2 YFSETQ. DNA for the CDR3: TGCGCCAGCAGCTTGGACGGGACGAACACCGGGGAGCTGTTTTTT. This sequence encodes CASSLDGTNTGELFF.

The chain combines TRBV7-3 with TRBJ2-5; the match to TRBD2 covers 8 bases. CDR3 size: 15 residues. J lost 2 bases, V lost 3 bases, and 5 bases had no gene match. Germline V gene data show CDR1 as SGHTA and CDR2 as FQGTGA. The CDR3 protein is CASSLISGEQETQYF. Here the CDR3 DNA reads TGTGCCAGCAGCTTGATTAGCGGGGAACAAGAGACCCAGTACTTC.

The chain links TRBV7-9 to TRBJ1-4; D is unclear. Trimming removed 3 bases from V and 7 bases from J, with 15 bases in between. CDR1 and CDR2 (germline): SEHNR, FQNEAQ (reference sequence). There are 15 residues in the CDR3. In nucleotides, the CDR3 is TGTGCCAGCAGCTTTAGCGTCTCATGGGGTGAAAAACTGTTTTTT. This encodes CASSFSVSWGEKLFF. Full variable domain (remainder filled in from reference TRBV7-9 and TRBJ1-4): DTGVSQNPRHKITKRGQNVTFRCDPISEHNRLYWYRQTLGQGPEFLTYFQNEAQLEKSRLLSDRFSAERPKGSFSTLEIQRTEQGDSAMYLCASSFSVSWGEKLFFGSGTQLSVL.

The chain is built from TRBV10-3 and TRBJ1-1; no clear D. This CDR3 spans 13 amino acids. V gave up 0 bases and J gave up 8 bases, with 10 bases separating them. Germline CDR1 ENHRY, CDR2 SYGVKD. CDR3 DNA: TGTGCCATCAGTGAGTCGGGGAGCCCGGAAGCTTTCTTT. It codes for CAISESGSPEAFF.

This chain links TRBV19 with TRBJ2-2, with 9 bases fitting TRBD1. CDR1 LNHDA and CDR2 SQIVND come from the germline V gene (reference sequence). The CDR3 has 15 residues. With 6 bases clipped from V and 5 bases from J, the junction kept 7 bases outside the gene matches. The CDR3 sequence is CASRTGQGGTGELFF. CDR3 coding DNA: TGTGCCAGTAGGACGGGACAGGGTGGAACCGGGGAGCTGTTTTTT.

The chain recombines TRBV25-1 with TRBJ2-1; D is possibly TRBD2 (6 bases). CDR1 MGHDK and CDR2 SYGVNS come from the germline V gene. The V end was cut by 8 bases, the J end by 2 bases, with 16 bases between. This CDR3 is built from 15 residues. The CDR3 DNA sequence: TGTGCCAGCGCTCTTACTAGGACTACCTACAATGAGCAGTTCTTC. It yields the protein CASALTRTTYNEQFF.

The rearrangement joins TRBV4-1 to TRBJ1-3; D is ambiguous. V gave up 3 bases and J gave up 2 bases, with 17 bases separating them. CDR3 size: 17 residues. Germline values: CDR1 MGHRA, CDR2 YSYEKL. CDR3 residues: CASSQAAPRVPGNTIYF. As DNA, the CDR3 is TGCGCCAGCAGCCAGGCGGCTCCCCGGGTACCTGGAAACACCATATATTTT.

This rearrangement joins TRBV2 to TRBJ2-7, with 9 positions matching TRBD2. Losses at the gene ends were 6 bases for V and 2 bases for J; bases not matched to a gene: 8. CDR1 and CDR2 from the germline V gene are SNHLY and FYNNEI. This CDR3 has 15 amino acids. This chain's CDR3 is CASSPSGRMPYEQYF. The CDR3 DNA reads TGTGCCAGCAGCCCCAGCGGGAGGATGCCCTACGAGCAGTACTTC.